This T cell receptor beta chain was captured in a study of control samples from healthy donors and cancer patients. The CDR3 spans 15 residues. V dropped 4 bases and J dropped 0; count of bases not matched to a gene: 7. CDR1 and CDR2 (germline): SGDLS, YYNGEE. Data came from immunoSEQ multiplex PCR; TCRdb stores just in-frame clones and leaves some out. The sample yields roughly 400,000 clones, over 75% seen once. V is TRBV9 and J is TRBJ2-7; 7 nucleotides agree with TRBD2. The receptor was isolated from a man aged 35-49 years with head and neck cancer. Input material: PBMCs. In DNA form, the CDR3 reads TGTGCCAGCAGCCCAAGACTAGCCGACTCCTACGAGCAGTACTTC. Its translation: CASSPRLADSYEQYF. The full variable domain, completed using reference TRBV9 and TRBJ2-7, is DSGVTQTPKHLITATGQRVTLRCSPRSGDLSVYWYQQSLDQGLQFLIQYYNGEERAKGNILERFSAQQFPDLHSELNLSSLELGDSALYFCASSPRLADSYEQYFGPGTRLTVT.